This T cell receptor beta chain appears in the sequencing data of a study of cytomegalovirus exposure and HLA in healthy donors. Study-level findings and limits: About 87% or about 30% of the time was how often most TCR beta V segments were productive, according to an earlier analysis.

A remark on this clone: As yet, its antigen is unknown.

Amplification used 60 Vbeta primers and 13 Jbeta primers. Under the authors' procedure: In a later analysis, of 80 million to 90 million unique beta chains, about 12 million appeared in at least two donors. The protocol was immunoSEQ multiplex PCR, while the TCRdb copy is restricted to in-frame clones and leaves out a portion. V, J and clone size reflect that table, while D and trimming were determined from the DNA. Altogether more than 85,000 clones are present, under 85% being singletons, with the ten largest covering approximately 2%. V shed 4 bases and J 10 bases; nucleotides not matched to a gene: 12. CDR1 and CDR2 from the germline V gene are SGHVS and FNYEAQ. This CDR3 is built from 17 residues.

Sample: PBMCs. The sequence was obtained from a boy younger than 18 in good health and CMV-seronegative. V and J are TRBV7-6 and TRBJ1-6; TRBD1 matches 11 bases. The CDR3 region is CASSSRDRTGGESPLHF. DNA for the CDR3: TGTGCCAGCAGCTCCCGAGATCGGACAGGGGGCGAGTCACCCCTCCACTTT. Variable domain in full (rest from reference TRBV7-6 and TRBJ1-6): GAGVSQSPRYKVTKRGQDVALRCDPISGHVSLYWYRQALGQGPEFLTYFNYEAQQDKSGLPNDRFSAERPEGSISTLTIQRTEQRDSAMYRCASSSRDRTGGESPLHFGNGTRLTVT.